This record looks at one T cell receptor (beta chain) sequence and its context. Profiled with immunoSEQ multiplex PCR; TCRdb holds only in-frame clones, not every one. The sample has roughly 520,000 clones; roughly 90% are singletons. The germline V gene encodes CDR1 SGHVS and CDR2 FQNEAQ. The CDR3 consists of 12 residues. V shed 5 bases and J shed 7 bases, with 8 bases lying between them. This record belongs to a study of blood T cell repertoires in COVID-19. Individuals aged 18 to 89 years were recruited from 24 US areas. The sample comprised PBMCs or T cells enriched from blood (not recorded which). This sequence was found in a woman aged 40-49 years who had recovered from COVID-19. V gene TRBV7-8 combines with J gene TRBJ2-2; D perhaps matches TRBD1 (5 bases). This CDR3 reads CASSLRVGELFF. The CDR3 nucleotides read TGTGCCAGCAGCCTCAGGGTCGGGGAGCTGTTTTTT.